Sequencing of this TCR beta chain was carried out in a study of T cell responses to AZD1222 COVID-19 vaccine. TCRdb's copy holds only in-frame clones and misses some; the assay was immunoSEQ multiplex PCR. The repertoire holds approximately 70,000 clones, with around 86% as singletons. Study outcomes and limitations: Mostly white British, mostly female donors; authors suggested clonal diversity may be underestimated. Targets within unmutated variant regions were reportedly found for nearly half of spike-specific TCRs. An increase in Spike-specific TCR breadth and depth was observed after two AZD1222 doses.

The CDR3 consists of 13 residues. V was shortened by 6 bases and J by 9 bases, with 15 bases between the two germline ends. The germline V gene encodes CDR1 SGHTA and CDR2 FQGNSA. About this clone: Its specificity is unknown.

The sample consisted of peripheral blood, taken on day 0 of AZD1222 vaccination. This chain links TRBV7-2 with TRBJ1-5; a possible D gene is TRBD1 (6 bases). This receptor was taken from an adult in good health. The CDR3 nucleotides are TGTGCCAGCAGTCATGACAGGCAACCGCCCCAGCATTTT. This encodes CASSHDRQPPQHF.